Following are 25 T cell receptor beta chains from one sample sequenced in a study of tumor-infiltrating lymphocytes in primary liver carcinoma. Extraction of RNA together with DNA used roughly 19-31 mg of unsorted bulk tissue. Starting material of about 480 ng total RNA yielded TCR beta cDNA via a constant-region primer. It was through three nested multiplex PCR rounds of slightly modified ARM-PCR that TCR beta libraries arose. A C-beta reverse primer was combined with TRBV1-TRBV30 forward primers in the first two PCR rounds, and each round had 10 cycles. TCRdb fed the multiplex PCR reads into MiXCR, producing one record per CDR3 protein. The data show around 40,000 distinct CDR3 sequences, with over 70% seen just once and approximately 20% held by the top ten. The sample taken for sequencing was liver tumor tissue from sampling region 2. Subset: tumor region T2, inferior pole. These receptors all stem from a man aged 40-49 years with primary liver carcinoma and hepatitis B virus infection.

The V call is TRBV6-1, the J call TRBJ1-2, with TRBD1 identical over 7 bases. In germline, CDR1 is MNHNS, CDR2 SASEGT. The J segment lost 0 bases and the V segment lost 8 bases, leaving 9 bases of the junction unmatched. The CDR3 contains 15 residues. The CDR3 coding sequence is TGTGCCAGCCATGACTGGACAGGATCTAACTATGGCTACACCTTC. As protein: CASHDWTGSNYGYTF.

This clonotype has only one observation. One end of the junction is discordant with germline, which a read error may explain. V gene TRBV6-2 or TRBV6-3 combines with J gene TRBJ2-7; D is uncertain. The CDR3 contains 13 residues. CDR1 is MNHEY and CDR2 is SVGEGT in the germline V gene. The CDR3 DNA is TGTGCCAGCAATTACACAACATACTACGAGCAGTACTTC. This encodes CASNYTTYYEQYF.

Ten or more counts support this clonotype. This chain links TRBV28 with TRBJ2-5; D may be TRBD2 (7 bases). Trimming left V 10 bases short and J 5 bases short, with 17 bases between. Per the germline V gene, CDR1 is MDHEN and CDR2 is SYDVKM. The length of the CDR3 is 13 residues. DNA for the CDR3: TGTGCCATCGAGGGGGGGACCCGGGAGACCCAGTACTTC. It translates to CAIEGGTRETQYF.

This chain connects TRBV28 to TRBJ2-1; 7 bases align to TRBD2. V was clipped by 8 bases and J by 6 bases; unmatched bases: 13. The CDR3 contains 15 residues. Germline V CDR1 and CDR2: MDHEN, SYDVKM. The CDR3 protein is CASLPSSGSFNEQFF. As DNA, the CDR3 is TGTGCCAGCCTTCCGTCTAGCGGAAGTTTCAATGAGCAGTTCTTC.

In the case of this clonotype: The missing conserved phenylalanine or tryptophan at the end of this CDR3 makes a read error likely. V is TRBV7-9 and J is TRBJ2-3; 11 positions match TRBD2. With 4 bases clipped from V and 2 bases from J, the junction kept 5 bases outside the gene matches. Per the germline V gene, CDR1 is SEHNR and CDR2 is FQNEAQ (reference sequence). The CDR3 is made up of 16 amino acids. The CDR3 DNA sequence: TGTGCCAGCAGCTCACTAGCGGGAGAGACCACAGATACGCAGTATCTT. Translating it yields CASSSLAGETTDTQYL.

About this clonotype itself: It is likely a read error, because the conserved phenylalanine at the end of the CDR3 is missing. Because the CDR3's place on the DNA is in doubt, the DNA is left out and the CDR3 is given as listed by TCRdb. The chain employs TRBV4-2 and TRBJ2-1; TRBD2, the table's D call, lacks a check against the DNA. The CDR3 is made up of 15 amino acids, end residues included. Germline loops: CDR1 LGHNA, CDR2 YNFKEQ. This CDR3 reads CASSQDAGEHNEQLS.

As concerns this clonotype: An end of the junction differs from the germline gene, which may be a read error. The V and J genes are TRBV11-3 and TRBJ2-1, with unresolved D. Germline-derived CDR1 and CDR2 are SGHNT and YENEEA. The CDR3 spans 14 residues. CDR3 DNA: TGTGCCAGAAGCTTAGACGTTTCGAACAATAAGCAGTTCTTC. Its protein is CARSLDVSNNKQFF.

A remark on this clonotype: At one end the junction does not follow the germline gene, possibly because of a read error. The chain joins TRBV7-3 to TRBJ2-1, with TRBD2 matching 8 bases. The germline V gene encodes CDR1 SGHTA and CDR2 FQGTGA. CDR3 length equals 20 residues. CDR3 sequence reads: CANSLTSGPAGGPGHNEQFF. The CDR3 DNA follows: TGTGCCAACAGCTTAACTAGCGGTCCAGCTGGAGGGCCGGGCCACAATGAGCAGTTCTTC.

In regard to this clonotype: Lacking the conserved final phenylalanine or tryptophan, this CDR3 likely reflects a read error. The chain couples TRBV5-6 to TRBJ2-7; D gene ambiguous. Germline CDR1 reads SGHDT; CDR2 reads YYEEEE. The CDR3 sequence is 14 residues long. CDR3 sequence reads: CANSSTVASNEQYL. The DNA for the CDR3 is TGTGCCAACAGCTCAACCGTTGCCAGCAACGAGCAGTACTTA.

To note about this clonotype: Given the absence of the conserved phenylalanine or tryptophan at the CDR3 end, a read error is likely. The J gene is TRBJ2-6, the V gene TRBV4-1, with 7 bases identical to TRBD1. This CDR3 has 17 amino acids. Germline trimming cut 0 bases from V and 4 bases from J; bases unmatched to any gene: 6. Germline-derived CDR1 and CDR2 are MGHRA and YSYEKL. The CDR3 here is CASSQEVTGWGANVLTL. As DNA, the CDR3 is TGCGCCAGCAGCCAAGAAGTGACAGGGTGGGGGGCCAACGTCCTGACTCTC.

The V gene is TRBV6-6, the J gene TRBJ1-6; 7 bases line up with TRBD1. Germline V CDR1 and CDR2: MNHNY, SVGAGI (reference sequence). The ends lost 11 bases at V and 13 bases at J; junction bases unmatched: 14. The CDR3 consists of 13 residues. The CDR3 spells CAGNTTGVSPLHF. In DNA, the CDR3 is TGTGCCGGCAATACAACAGGGGTTTCGCCCCTCCACTTT.

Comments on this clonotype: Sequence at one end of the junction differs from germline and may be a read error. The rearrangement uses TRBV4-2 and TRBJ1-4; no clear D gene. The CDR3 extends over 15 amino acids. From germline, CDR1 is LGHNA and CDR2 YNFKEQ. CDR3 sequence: CASSPMGGLNENLFF. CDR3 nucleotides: TGTGCCAGCAGCCCCATGGGAGGGTTGAACGAAAATCTGTTTTTT.

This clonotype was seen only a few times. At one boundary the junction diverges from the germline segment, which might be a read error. CDR3 bases: TGTACCAGCATGGGGGGATCTAGTGGGACCAACACCGGGGAGCTGTTTTTT. It encodes CTSMGGSSGTNTGELFF. The chain combines TRBV5-4 with TRBJ2-2, with D maybe TRBD2 (6 bases). The CDR3 sequence is 17 residues long. Looked up from germline, CDR1 is SGHNT and CDR2 is YYREEE (reference sequence).

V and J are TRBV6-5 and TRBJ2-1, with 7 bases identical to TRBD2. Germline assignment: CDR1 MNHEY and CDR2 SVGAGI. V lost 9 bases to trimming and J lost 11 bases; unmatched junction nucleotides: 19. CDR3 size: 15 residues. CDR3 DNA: TGTGCCAGTAGTCCCTCGGCCGGGGGGTATAATAAGCAGTTCTTC. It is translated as CASSPSAGGYNKQFF.

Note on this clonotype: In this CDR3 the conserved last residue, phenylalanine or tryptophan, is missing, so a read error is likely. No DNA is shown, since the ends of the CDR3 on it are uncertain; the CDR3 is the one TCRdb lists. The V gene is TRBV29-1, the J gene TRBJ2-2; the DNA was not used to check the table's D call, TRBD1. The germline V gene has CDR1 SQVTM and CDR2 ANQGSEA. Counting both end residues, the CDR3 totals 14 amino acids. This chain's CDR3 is CSVFGPGPTGELFS.

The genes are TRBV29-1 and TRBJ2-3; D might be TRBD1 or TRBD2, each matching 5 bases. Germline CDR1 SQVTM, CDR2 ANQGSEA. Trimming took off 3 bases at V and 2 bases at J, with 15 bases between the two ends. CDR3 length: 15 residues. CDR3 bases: TGCAGCGTTGAGGACGGGGCGGACATCACAGATACGCAGTATTTT. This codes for CSVEDGADITDTQYF.

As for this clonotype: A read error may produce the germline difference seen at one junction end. The CDR3 sequence: CSGDRGPETEALF. CDR3 sequence (DNA): TGCAGCGGTGACAGGGGGCCGGAGACTGAAGCTTTATTT. The V call is TRBV29-1, the J call TRBJ1-1; 10 nucleotides match TRBD1. The CDR3 is made up of 13 amino acids. Germline-derived CDR1 and CDR2 are SQVTM and ANQGSEA.

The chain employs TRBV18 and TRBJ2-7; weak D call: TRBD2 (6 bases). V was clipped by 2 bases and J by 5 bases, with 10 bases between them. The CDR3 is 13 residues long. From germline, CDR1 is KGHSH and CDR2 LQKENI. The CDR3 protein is CASSPGDFDEQYF. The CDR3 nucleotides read TGTGCCAGCTCACCAGGGGACTTCGACGAGCAGTACTTC.

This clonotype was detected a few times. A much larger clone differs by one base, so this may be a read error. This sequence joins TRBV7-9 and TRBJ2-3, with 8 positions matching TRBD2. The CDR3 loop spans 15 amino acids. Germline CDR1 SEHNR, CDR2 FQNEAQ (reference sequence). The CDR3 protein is CATSFPTSGTDTQYF. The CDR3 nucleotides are TGTGCCACCAGCTTTCCGACTAGCGGCACAGATACGCAGTATTTT.

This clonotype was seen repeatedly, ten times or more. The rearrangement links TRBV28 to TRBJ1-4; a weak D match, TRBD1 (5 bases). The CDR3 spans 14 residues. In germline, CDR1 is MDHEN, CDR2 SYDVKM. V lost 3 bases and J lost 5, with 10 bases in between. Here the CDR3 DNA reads TGTGCCAGCAGTTTGGGGGGGTTAAATGAAAAACTGTTTTTT. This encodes CASSLGGLNEKLFF.

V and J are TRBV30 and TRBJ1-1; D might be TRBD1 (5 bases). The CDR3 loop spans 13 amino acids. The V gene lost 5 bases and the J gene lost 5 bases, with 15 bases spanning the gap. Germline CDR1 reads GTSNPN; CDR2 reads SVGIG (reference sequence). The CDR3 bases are TGTGCCTGGGCAGCCTTCGAGGGGACTGAAGCTTTCTTT. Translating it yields CAWAAFEGTEAFF.

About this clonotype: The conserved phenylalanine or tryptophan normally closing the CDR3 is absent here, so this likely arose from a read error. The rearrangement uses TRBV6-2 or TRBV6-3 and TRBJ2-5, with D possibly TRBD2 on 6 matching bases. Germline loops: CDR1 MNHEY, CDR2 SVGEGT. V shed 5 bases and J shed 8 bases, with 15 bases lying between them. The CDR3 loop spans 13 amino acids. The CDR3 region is CASSTGLKNTQYL. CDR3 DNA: TGTGCCAGCAGTACCGGACTAAAGAACACCCAGTACCTC.

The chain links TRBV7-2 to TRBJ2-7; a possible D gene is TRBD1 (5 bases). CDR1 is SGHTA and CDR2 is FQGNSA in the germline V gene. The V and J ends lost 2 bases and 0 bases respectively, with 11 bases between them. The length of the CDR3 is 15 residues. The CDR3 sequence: CASSLLDRRSYEQYF. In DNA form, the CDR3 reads TGTGCCAGCAGCTTACTAGACAGACGCTCCTACGAGCAGTACTTC.

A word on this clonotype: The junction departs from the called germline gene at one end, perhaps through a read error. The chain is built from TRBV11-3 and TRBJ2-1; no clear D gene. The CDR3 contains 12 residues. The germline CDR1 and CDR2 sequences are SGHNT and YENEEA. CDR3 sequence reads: CARSLNENEQFF. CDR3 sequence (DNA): TGTGCCCGCAGCTTAAATGAGAATGAGCAGTTCTTC.

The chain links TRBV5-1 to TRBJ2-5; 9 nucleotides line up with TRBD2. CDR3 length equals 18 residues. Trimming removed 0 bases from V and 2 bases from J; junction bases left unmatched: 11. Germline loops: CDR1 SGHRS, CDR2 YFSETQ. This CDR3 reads CASSLVGASGALQETQYF. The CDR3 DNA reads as TGCGCCAGCAGCTTGGTCGGGGCTAGCGGGGCCCTGCAAGAGACCCAGTACTTC.